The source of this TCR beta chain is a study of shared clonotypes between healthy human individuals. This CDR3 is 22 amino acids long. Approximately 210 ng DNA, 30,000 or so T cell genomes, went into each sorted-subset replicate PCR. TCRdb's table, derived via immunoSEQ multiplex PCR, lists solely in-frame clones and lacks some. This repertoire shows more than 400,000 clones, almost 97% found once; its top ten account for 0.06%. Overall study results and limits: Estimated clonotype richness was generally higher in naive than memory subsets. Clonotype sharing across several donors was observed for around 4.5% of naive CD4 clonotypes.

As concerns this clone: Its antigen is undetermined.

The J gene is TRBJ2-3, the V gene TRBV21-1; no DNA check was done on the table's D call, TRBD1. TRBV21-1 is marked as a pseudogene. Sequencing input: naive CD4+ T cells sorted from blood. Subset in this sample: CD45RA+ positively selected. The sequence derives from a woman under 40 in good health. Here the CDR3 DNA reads TGTGCCAGCAGCCTCAAGGTGGGGGAACCGGGACAGCCAAGTCGAGGCACAGATACGCAGTATTTT. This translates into CASSLKVGEPGQPSRGTDTQYF.